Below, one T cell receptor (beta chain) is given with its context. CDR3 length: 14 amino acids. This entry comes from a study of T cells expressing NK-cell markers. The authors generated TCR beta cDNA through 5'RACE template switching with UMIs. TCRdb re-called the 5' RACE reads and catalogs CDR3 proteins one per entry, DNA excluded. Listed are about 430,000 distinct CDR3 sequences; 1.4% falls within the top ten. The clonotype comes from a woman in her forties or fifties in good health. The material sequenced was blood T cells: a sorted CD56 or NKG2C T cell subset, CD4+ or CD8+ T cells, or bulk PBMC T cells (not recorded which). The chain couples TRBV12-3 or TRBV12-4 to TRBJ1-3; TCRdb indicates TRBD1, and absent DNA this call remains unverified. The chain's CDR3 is CASHTRGSGNTIYF.